These T cell receptor beta chains were read from a single sample in a study of blood T cell repertoires in COVID-19. Produced via immunoSEQ multiplex PCR; TCRdb's table is partial and in-frame only. This table has 390,000 or so clones, 70% to 90% appearing once. The sample comprised peripheral blood. The receptors originated from a young woman with COVID-19, enrolled during active disease. CDR3s include the opening cysteine and the closing phenylalanine or tryptophan.

v_gene,CDR3aa
TRBV5-4,CASSLHGTGEYEQYF
TRBV12-5,CASGLPRVGGGTEAFF
TRBV10-3,CAISEVAGGHEQFF
TRBV6-5,CASSYVGQMNEKLFF
TRBV6-6,CASSYSQLAAYNEQFF
TRBV15,CATSEDSLRSYNSPLHF
TRBV28,CASSAGGRSYNEQFF
TRBV10-3,CAISGTYTEAFF
TRBV6-5,CASSWRGEAFF
TRBV30,CAWSNSDTEAFF
TRBV27,CASSLEGADQPQHF
TRBV5-1,CASSIRGSGADTQYF
TRBV7-9,CASSFVVSGGGDTQYF
TRBV5-4,CASSLGGTGAYEQYF
TRBV20-1,CSASWDSTDTQYF
TRBV19,CASSPPERETYNEQFF
TRBV7-6,CASSLEPGQGGEKLFF
TRBV27,CAAQLGDEQFF
TRBV5-6,CASSPGSNYGYTF
TRBV29-1,CSAPRVGRGRPGNYGYTF
TRBV2,CASTHPGQGVDGYTF
TRBV27,CASSLASTGHILSNQPQHF
TRBV6-5,CASINSGGVGTEAFF
TRBV12-3/TRBV12-4,CASSFYLNTEAFF
TRBV27,CASRSGSSGRAEQFF
TRBV4-2,CASSQETEQYF
TRBV28,CASRRSGTGELFF
TRBV27,CASSPRTGGNYGYTF
TRBV20-1,CSVTELYGYTF
TRBV6-1,CASSEFTATNTGELFF
TRBV6-5,CASRGAAQGYTF
TRBV5-5,CASSPGGAGRNTEAFF
TRBV29-1,CSVGGGGERTDTQYF
TRBV7-2,CASSLGAGDISPLHF
TRBV3-1/TRBV3-2,CASSGETTGYYEQYF
TRBV6-5,CASRTPGQAPYGYTF
TRBV4-3,CASSPYNLQDYNEQFF
TRBV7-2,CASSLVRGGFREQFF
TRBV6-5,CASSLGAVSTEAFF
TRBV27,CASRPRLAGGPSDTQYF
TRBV12-3/TRBV12-4,CASSRVKTQYF
TRBV19,CASSIDHLGTGINTF
TRBV9,CASSVLGDANTGELFF
TRBV18,CASSPPGGNVQETQYF
TRBV7-2,CASSFWTSPDTQYF
TRBV12-5,CASGFLTRDANNEQFF
TRBV18,CASSPRSGLADTQYF
TRBV3-1/TRBV3-2,CASSTTGSYEKLFF
TRBV7-2,CASSSFRGTIYEQYF
TRBV7-9,CASSSRNPSGNYNEQFF
TRBV2,CASSSSGGAFSTGELFF
TRBV19,CASSMSSGFDPRYGYTF
TRBV12-3/TRBV12-4,CASRQTYEQYF
TRBV5-1,CASSLWDGQGEEKLFF
TRBV14,CASSHGGLAGEWTDTQYF